This T cell receptor (beta chain) was observed in a study of blood T cell repertoires in COVID-19. The wider study: Acute and convalescent COVID-19 samples came from the United States, Italy and Spain. Sources were T cells, B-cell-depleted T cells, or PBMCs; the material itself was cDNA or gDNA.

TCRdb's table, derived via immunoSEQ multiplex PCR, lists solely in-frame clones and lacks some. This sample has about 490,000 clones, with roughly 85% found just once. The germline V gene encodes CDR1 SSHAT and CDR2 FNYEAQ (reference sequence). The CDR3 is 17 residues long. On this clone: Its ends do not fully match the called genes, so a read error is possible.

Sequenced material: peripheral blood. The chain is built from TRBV7-7 and TRBJ2-1, with TRBD1 as a possible D gene (8 bases). This TCR came from a human donor in a cohort sampled during active COVID-19. For the CDR3, the DNA is TGTGCTAGCAGCTTAGGGCGGGGGACAGGAATCGCCAATGAGCAGTTCTTC. Translation: CASSLGRGTGIANEQFF.